One TCR beta chain is described in this entry. This sample was included in a study of technical replicates of blood from a handful of donors. Libraries were prepared by immunoSEQ multiplex PCR; TCRdb keeps only in-frame clonotypes and omits some of them. Seen here are tens of thousands of clones, 96% observed once, and the top ten hold less than 0.45%. CDR3 length: 14 residues. With 1 base removed from V and 4 bases from J, the gap between germline ends came to 8 bases. Germline assignment: CDR1 SEHNR and CDR2 FQNEAQ (reference sequence). The rearrangement uses TRBV7-9 and TRBJ1-3, with D possibly matching TRBD1 (5 bases). The specimen was T cells isolated from PBMCs. This receptor was taken from a human donor in good health. CDR3 DNA: TGTGCCAGCAGCTTAGTCCGGGGGGGAAACACCATATATTTT. Translation: CASSLVRGGNTIYF.